This is a list of T cell receptor beta chains from one sample in a study of blood T cell repertoires in COVID-19. The data were produced by immunoSEQ multiplex PCR, yet TCRdb's version contains in-frame clones alone and is incomplete. This table holds more than 130,000 clones, under 90% found once. The material sequenced was peripheral blood. These receptors all stem from an elderly woman in a cohort sampled during active or convalescent COVID-19. CDR3s include the opening cysteine and the closing phenylalanine or tryptophan. The D gene is left open where the match is weak. Clone size is stated in some rows and not others, as once, few, many or a class when expanded.

j_call clone_size d_call v_call cdr3_nt cdr3_aa
TRBJ2-7 . . TRBV12-3/TRBV12-4 TGTGCCAGCAGTTTAGGTCGAGGCGAGCAGTACTTC CASSLGRGEQYF
TRBJ2-3 . TRBD1 TRBV6-4 TGTGCCAGCAGTCCACAGGGGGCCCGCACAGATACGCAGTATTTT CASSPQGARTDTQYF
TRBJ1-2 . . TRBV5-1 TGCGCCAGCAGCGATAATGACAGGTCGGCGTACACCTTC CASSDNDRSAYTF
TRBJ2-2 . . TRBV7-6 TGTGCCAGCAGCTTAGTCGCGGGCCGTGGGGATTGGGCCGGGGAGCTGTTTTTT CASSLVAGRGDWAGELFF
TRBJ2-5 . . TRBV5-4 TGTGCCAGCAGCCCCTGGAGCCGGCGGTTTACCCAGTACTTC CASSPWSRRFTQYF
TRBJ1-4 . . TRBV2 TGTGCCAGTACAAGGGCGGAGGGTAATGAAAAACTGTTTTTT CASTRAEGNEKLFF
TRBJ2-3 . . TRBV18 TGTGCCAGCTCACCACCGGGGACTCCCGAAGTTACAGATACGCAGTATTTT CASSPPGTPEVTDTQYF
TRBJ2-1 . TRBD2 TRBV19 TGTGCCAGTAGTATATTGACTAGCGGGGGCTCCTACAATGAGCAGTTCTTC CASSILTSGGSYNEQFF
TRBJ2-3 few . TRBV7-3 TGTGCCAGCAGCCGGGGCGGGGTGACAGATACGCAGTATTTT CASSRGGVTDTQYF
TRBJ1-4 . TRBD1 TRBV6-5 TGTGCCAGCAGTCCTACAGGGGGCAATGAAAAACTGTTTTTT CASSPTGGNEKLFF
TRBJ1-2 once . TRBV9 TGTGCCAGCAGCGCGGACAGCCTCATTAGCTATGGCTACACCTTC CASSADSLISYGYTF
TRBJ1-1 . . TRBV7-3 TGTGCCAGCAGCGCCCAGGTGAACACTGAAGCTTTCTTT CASSAQVNTEAFF
TRBJ1-5 . . TRBV12-3/TRBV12-4 TGTGCCAGCAGTAACCCAGGGGCTCAGCCCCAGCATTTT CASSNPGAQPQHF
TRBJ1-2 once . TRBV29-1 TGCAGCGTCCTATTGGGGGGGAGAAGGTATGGCTACACCTTC CSVLLGGRRYGYTF
TRBJ2-1 once TRBD2 TRBV6-5 TGTGCCAGCAGTTCCGCGACTAGCGGGGTCATCAATGAGCAGTTCTTC CASSSATSGVINEQFF
TRBJ2-2 . . TRBV11-3 TGTGCCAGCAGCTTAGCGGTGAACACCGGGGAGCTGTTTTTT CASSLAVNTGELFF
TRBJ2-1 . . TRBV7-6 TGTGCCAGCAGCTTAGTATACAGGCTGAACTCCTACAATGAGCAGTTCTTC CASSLVYRLNSYNEQFF
TRBJ1-2 . TRBD1 TRBV5-4 TGTGCCAGCAGCTTGGGGGCGACAGGGGGCGCTAGTGGTGGCTACACCTTC CASSLGATGGASGGYTF
TRBJ1-1 . TRBD1 TRBV7-9 TGTGCCAGCAGCTCTCGACAGGGGGCGAACACTGAAGCTTTCTTT CASSSRQGANTEAFF
TRBJ1-5 . . TRBV19 TGTGCCAGTAGTATTGTCGGTAAGCTTCAGCCCCAGCATTTT CASSIVGKLQPQHF
TRBJ2-1 . . TRBV11-2 TGTGCCAGCAGGAGACTTATCTCCCTAGTGCAGTTCTTC CASRRLISLVQFF
TRBJ2-3 . . TRBV6-1 TGTGCCAGCAGTGATAGAGGGGGTCATTATACGCAGTATTTT CASSDRGGHYTQYF
TRBJ2-1 . TRBD1 TRBV5-5 TGTGCCAGCAGCTTGGTACAGGGGGCCTACAATGAGCAGTTCTTC CASSLVQGAYNEQFF
TRBJ2-3 . TRBD2 TRBV6-2/TRBV6-3 TGTGCCAGCAGTCTCCTAGCGGGGAAAGATACGCAGTATTTT CASSLLAGKDTQYF
TRBJ2-5 once . TRBV9 TGTGCCAGCAGCGTTACATCAGGCGCTCATACCCAGTACTTC CASSVTSGAHTQYF
TRBJ1-1 . . TRBV7-3 TGTGCCAGCAGCTGGAGTAGGAACACTGAAGCTTTCTTT CASSWSRNTEAFF
TRBJ2-1 . TRBD2 TRBV7-9 TGTGCCAGCAGCTTGGAGGGGCCGGGACTAGCGGCTGGTGAGCAGTTCTTC CASSLEGPGLAAGEQFF
TRBJ1-5 . . TRBV7-9 TGTGCCAGCAGCTTAGCAGGGACTAATCAGCCCCAGCATTTT CASSLAGTNQPQHF
TRBJ1-2 . TRBD1 TRBV7-7 TGTGCCAGCAGCTTAGATCCGGGACAGGGGGCATGTGGCTACACCTTC CASSLDPGQGACGYTF
TRBJ1-1 . . TRBV30 TGTGCCTGGAGTGTACGTGCAGGGGTAAGGAACACTGAAGCTTTCTTT CAWSVRAGVRNTEAFF
TRBJ1-4 . . TRBV3-1/TRBV3-2 TGTGCCAGCAGCCAGGTGAGGATTGGTGAAAAACTGTTTTTT CASSQVRIGEKLFF
TRBJ1-1 once . TRBV27 TGTGCCAGCAGCAGGACTCGTTGGACTGAAGCTTTCTTT CASSRTRWTEAFF
TRBJ1-1 . TRBD1 TRBV18 TGTGCCAGCTCCCGGGACAGAACGAACACTGAAGCTTTCTTT CASSRDRTNTEAFF